This T cell receptor (beta chain) was sequenced in a study of T-cell memory formation after mild COVID-19. Each CDR3 protein is one row after TCRdb ran MiXCR on the 5' RACE reads. Among about 470,000 distinct CDR3 sequences listed, 18% were seen once. The CDR3 totals 16 residues. V lost 0 bases and J lost 2, with 15 bases in between. Germline V gene sequence: CDR1 SGDLS, CDR2 YYNGEE. The genes are TRBV9 and TRBJ2-7, with D unclear. Sequencing input: PBMCs or a T cell subset sorted from them (not recorded which). The receptor comes from an adult woman who had mild COVID-19 (a few samples of this study predate the infection). Cell type and time point are not known. The CDR3 protein is CASSVGVAAIPYEQYF. The CDR3 DNA is TGTGCCAGCAGCGTAGGAGTGGCAGCGATCCCCTACGAGCAGTACTTC.